This passage covers 15 T cell receptor beta chains from one sample sequenced in a study of blood T cell repertoires in COVID-19. TCRdb's copy holds only in-frame clones and misses some; the assay was immunoSEQ multiplex PCR. The data hold roughly 90,000 clones, with roughly 76% observed a single time. The sample taken for sequencing was peripheral blood. The receptors shown here come from a woman older than 75 with active or convalescent COVID-19.

This chain joins TRBV28 and TRBJ2-7; 7 nucleotides line up with TRBD2. This CDR3 contains 15 residues. Germline assignment: CDR1 MDHEN and CDR2 SYDVKM. The junction had 8 bases not matched to a gene; V was cut back by 3 bases and J by 3 bases. CDR3 sequence: CASSLKSSGSYEQYF. Written as DNA, the CDR3 is TGTGCCAGCAGTTTGAAGTCTAGCGGCAGCTACGAGCAGTACTTC. Drawing the rest from reference TRBV28 and TRBJ2-7, the complete variable domain is DVKVTQSSRYLVKRTGEKVFLECVQDMDHENMFWYRQDPGLGLRLIYFSYDVKMKEKGDIPEGYSVSREKKERFSLILESASTNQTSMYLCASSLKSSGSYEQYFGPGTRLTVT.

V and J are TRBV5-4 and TRBJ1-1, with a possible D match to TRBD1 (6 bases). Germline assignment: CDR1 SGHNT and CDR2 YYREEE (reference sequence). CDR3 length equals 13 residues. The V end was cut by 4 bases, the J end by 2 bases, with 9 bases between. The CDR3: CASSGGPNTEAFF. CDR3 bases: TGTGCCAGCAGCGGGGGCCCAAACACTGAAGCTTTCTTT.

The CDR3 is CASSLGTSQPQHF. In nucleotides, the CDR3 is TGTGCCAGCAGTTTAGGGACATCACAGCCCCAGCATTTT. The chain joins TRBV12-3 or TRBV12-4 to TRBJ1-5; TRBD1 is a possible D gene (5 bases). The CDR3 runs 13 residues. V lost 1 base and J lost 7, with 8 bases in between.

The chain carries TRBV19 and TRBJ1-6, with D perhaps matching TRBD1 (6 bases). V lost 4 bases and J 0 bases, leaving 19 bases between the germline ends. Germline lookup yields CDR1 LNHDA and CDR2 SQIVND (reference sequence). There are 19 residues in the CDR3. The CDR3 sequence: CASSRQVSGSSSYNSPLHF. For the CDR3, the DNA is TGTGCCAGTAGTAGACAGGTTTCTGGCTCGAGCTCCTATAATTCACCCCTCCACTTT.

This chain uses TRBV12-3 or TRBV12-4 with TRBJ1-2; TRBD1 is a possible D gene (6 bases). The CDR3 is 13 amino acids. V lost 5 bases to trimming and J lost 3 bases, with 10 bases between them. The DNA of the CDR3 is TGTGCCAGCAGTCTCACAGGGTACTATGGCTACACCTTC. It yields the protein CASSLTGYYGYTF.

This rearrangement joins TRBV7-2 to TRBJ2-1, with D perhaps TRBD2 (6 bases). CDR1 is SGHTA, CDR2 FQGNSA, per germline. Deletions cut 4 bases from V and 1 base from J, with 17 bases between. The CDR3 consists of 17 residues. The CDR3 DNA is TGTGCCAGCAGCTCGAGATCCTCAGGGAGGTCCTACAATGAGCAGTTCTTC. Translated: CASSSRSSGRSYNEQFF.

The V call is TRBV28, the J call TRBJ1-4, with D possibly being TRBD1 (5 bases). This CDR3 comprises 15 residues. In germline, CDR1 is MDHEN, CDR2 SYDVKM. Trimming took off 7 bases at V and 5 bases at J, with 17 bases between the two ends. CDR3 coding DNA: TGTGCCAGCAATAAACCCGGGACTGCGAATGAAAAACTGTTTTTT. This translates into CASNKPGTANEKLFF.

CDR3 in amino acids: CASSPQGTEAFF. The CDR3 DNA sequence: TGTGCCAGCAGTCCTCAGGGGACTGAAGCTTTCTTT. The chain carries TRBV6-5 and TRBJ1-1, with D maybe TRBD1 (6 bases). Deletions cut 5 bases from V and 5 bases from J, with 9 bases between. Looked up from germline, CDR1 is MNHEY and CDR2 is SVGAGI. The CDR3 is made up of 12 amino acids.

This clone was seen more than once but under ten times. The genes are TRBV4-2 and TRBJ2-1; 14 bases align to TRBD2. From germline, CDR1 is LGHNA and CDR2 YNFKEQ. This CDR3 is 18 amino acids long. Trimming cost V 1 base and J 3 bases; bases outside gene matches: 5. The CDR3 nucleotides read TGTGCCAGCAGCCAAGGACTAGCGGGAGGGTTCGGCTACAATGAGCAGTTCTTC. It is translated as CASSQGLAGGFGYNEQFF.

This CDR3 reads CASSRQSDNGNIQYF. CDR3 DNA sequence: TGTGCCAGCAGCCGTCAGAGTGACAACGGAAACATTCAGTACTTC. The chain joins TRBV5-4 to TRBJ2-4; D uncertain. Trimming took off 4 bases at V and 6 bases at J, with 17 bases between the two ends. The CDR3 has 15 amino acids. Germline-derived CDR1 and CDR2 are SGHNT and YYREEE (reference sequence).

The rearrangement links TRBV3-1 (or the pseudogene TRBV3-2) to TRBJ1-1; D is possibly TRBD1 (5 bases). The CDR3 has 14 residues. V was shortened by 0 bases and J by 4 bases, with 9 bases between the two germline ends. CDR1 and CDR2 from the germline V gene are LGHDT and YNNKEL (reference sequence). In DNA form, the CDR3 reads TGTGCCAGCAGCCAAGATTATCAGGGCACTGAAGCTTTCTTT. This codes for CASSQDYQGTEAFF.

The chain combines TRBV11-2 with TRBJ2-2, with no clear D. The germline V gene has CDR1 SGHAT and CDR2 FQNNGV. The germline V and J ends were trimmed by 5 bases and 4 bases, with 8 bases remaining between them. This CDR3 is 13 amino acids long. The CDR3 reads CASSPGFTGELFF. The DNA of the CDR3 is TGTGCCAGCAGCCCCGGTTTCACCGGGGAGCTGTTTTTT.

This clone was seen a single time. V gene TRBV9 combines with J gene TRBJ2-2; 10 bases are shared with TRBD2. The CDR3 covers 15 residues. Germline CDR1 SGDLS, CDR2 YYNGEE. V was clipped by 4 bases and J by 6 bases; unmatched bases: 6. CDR3 sequence: CASSSTGLAAGELFF. In nucleotides, the CDR3 is TGTGCCAGCAGCTCCACCGGACTAGCGGCCGGGGAGCTGTTTTTT.

In regard to this clone: Other nucleotide sequences in the sample specify the same CDR3. The chain links TRBV18 to TRBJ1-1, with D hard to call. From germline, CDR1 is KGHSH and CDR2 LQKENI. Trimming took 3 bases from V and 0 from J, leaving 11 bases between them. This CDR3 has 15 amino acids. The DNA of the CDR3 is TGTGCCAGCTCACCCCGAACCGACATGAACACTGAAGCTTTCTTT. This sequence encodes CASSPRTDMNTEAFF.

The chain is built from TRBV5-5 and TRBJ2-1; a possible D gene is TRBD1 (5 bases). The CDR3 covers 16 residues. Trimming removed 1 base from V and 3 bases from J, with 14 bases in between. Germline V gene sequence: CDR1 SGHKS, CDR2 YYEKEE (reference sequence). DNA of the CDR3: TGTGCCAGCAGCTTGAGCCCCCGGACAAACTACAATGAGCAGTTCTTC. Its protein product is CASSLSPRTNYNEQFF.